The TCR beta chain under discussion was sequenced for a study of cytomegalovirus exposure and HLA in healthy donors. Study-level points and caveats: Follow-up analysis found HLA locus-dependent TCR association rates, highest for DRB1 and lowest for HLA-C.

V shed 7 bases and J 4 bases; nucleotides not matched to a gene: 7. Germline CDR1 is MNHEY and CDR2 is SVGAGI. This CDR3 is 14 amino acids long. The PCR had 60 Vbeta and 13 Jbeta primers. Sequencing was performed with immunoSEQ multiplex PCR; in TCRdb, only in-frame clones are kept and a portion is missing. The table records 130,000 or so clones, around 79% of them present only once. About this clone itself: The antigen is not known.

This chain joins TRBV6-5 and TRBJ1-2, with 9 bases identical to TRBD1. Specimen: PBMCs. The sequence derives from a woman aged 40 to 49 in good health and CMV-seronegative. Here the CDR3 reads CASTEQGAGYGYTF. The CDR3 DNA reads TGTGCCAGCACCGAACAGGGGGCGGGCTATGGCTACACCTTC.